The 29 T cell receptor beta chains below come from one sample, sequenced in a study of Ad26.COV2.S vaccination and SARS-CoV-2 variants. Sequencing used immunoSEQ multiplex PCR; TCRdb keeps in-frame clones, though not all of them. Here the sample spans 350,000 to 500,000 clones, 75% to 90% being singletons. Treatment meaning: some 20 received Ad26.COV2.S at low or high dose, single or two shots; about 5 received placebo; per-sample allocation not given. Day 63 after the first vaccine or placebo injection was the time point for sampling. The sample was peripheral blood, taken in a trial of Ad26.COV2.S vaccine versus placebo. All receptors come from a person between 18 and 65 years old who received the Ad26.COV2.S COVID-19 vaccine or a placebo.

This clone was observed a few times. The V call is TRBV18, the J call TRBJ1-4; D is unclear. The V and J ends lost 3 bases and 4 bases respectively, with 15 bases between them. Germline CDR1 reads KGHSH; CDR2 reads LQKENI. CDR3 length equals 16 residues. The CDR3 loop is CASSPMDASINEKLFF. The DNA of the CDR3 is TGTGCCAGCTCACCTATGGACGCTAGTATTAATGAAAAACTGTTTTTT.

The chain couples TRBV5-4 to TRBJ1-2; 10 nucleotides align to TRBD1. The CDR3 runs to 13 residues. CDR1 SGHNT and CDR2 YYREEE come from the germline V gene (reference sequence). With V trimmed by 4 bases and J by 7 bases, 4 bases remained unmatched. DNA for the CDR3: TGTGCCAGCAGCGAGACAGGGGGCCTTGGCTACACCTTC. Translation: CASSETGGLGYTF.

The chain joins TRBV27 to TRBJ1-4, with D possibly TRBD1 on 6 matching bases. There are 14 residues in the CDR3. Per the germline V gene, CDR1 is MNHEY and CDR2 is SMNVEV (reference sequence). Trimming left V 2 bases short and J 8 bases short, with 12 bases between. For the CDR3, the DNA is TGTGCCAGCAGTTTAACCAGGGGCGGCGAAAAACTGTTTTTT. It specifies CASSLTRGGEKLFF.

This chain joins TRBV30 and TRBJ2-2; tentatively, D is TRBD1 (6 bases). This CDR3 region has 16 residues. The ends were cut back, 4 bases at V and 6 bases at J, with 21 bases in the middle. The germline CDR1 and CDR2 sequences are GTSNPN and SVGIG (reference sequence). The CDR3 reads CAWTVKGQGKAGELFF. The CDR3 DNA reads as TGTGCCTGGACAGTCAAGGGGCAGGGGAAGGCCGGGGAGCTGTTTTTT.

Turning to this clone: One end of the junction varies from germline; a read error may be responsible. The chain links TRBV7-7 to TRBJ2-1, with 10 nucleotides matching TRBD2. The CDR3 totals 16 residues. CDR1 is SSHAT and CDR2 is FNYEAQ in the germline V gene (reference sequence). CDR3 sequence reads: CASSQRLAGWGNEQFF. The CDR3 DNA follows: TGTGCTAGCAGCCAAAGACTAGCGGGTTGGGGGAATGAGCAGTTCTTC.

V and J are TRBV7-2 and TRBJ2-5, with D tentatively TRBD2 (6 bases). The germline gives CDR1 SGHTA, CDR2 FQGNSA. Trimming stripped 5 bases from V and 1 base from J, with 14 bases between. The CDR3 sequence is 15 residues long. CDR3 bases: TGTGCCAGCAGCCCAATGGGGGGACCCCAAGAGACCCAGTACTTC. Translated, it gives CASSPMGGPQETQYF.

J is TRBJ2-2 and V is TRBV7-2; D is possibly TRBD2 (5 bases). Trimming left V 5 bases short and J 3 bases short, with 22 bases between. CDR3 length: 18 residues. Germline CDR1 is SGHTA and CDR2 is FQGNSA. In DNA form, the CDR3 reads TGTGCCAGCAGCCCTTGGGGAGTGGGGTCGGAGGACACCGGGGAGCTGTTTTTT. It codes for CASSPWGVGSEDTGELFF.

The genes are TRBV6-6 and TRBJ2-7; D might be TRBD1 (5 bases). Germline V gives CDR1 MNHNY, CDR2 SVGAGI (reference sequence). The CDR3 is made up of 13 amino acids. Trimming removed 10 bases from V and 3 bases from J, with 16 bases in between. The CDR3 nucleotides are TGTGCCACCTCAGGGCAGGATCTCTACGAGCAGTACGTC. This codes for CATSGQDLYEQYV.

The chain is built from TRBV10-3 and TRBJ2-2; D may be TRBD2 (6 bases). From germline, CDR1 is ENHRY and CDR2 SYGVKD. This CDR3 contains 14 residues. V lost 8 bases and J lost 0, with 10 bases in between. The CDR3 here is CAIAGSANTGELFF. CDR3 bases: TGTGCCATCGCGGGAAGCGCGAACACCGGGGAGCTGTTTTTT.

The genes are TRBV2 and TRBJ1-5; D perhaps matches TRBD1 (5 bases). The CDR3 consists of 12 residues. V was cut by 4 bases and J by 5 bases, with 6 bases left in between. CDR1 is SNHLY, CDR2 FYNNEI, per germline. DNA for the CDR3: TGTGCCAGCAGTGCGACAGATCAGCCCCAGCATTTT. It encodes CASSATDQPQHF.

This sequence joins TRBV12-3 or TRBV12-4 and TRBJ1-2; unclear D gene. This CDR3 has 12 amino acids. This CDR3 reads CGADQEGYGYTF. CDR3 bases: TGTGGAGCAGACCAGGAAGGCTATGGCTACACCTTC.

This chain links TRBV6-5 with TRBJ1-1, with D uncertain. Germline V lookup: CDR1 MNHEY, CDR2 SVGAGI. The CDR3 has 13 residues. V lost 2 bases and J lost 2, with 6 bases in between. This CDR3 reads CASSYLHNTEAFF. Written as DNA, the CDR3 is TGTGCCAGCAGTTACCTTCATAACACTGAAGCTTTCTTT.

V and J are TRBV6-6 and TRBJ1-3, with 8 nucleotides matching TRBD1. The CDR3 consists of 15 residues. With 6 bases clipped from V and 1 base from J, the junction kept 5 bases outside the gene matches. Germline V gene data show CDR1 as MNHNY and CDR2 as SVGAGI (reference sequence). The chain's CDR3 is CASSFRTGSGNTIYF. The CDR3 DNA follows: TGTGCCAGCAGCTTTCGGACAGGGTCTGGAAACACCATATATTTT.

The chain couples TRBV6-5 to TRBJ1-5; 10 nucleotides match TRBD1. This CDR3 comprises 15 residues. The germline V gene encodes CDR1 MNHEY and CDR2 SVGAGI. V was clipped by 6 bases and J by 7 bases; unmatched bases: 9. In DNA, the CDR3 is TGTGCCAGCAGACCGACAGGGGGCCTTGCCCAGCCCCAGCATTTT. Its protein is CASRPTGGLAQPQHF.

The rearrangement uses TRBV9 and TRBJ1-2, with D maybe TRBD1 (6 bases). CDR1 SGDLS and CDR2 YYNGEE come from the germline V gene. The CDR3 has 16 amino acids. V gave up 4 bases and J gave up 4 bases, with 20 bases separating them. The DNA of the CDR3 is TGTGCCAGCAGCCCAACACCACAGGGAAGGGGCTATGGCTACACCTTC. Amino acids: CASSPTPQGRGYGYTF. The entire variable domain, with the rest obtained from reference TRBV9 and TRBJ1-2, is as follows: DSGVTQTPKHLITATGQRVTLRCSPRSGDLSVYWYQQSLDQGLQFLIQYYNGEERAKGNILERFSAQQFPDLHSELNLSSLELGDSALYFCASSPTPQGRGYGYTFGSGTRLTVV.

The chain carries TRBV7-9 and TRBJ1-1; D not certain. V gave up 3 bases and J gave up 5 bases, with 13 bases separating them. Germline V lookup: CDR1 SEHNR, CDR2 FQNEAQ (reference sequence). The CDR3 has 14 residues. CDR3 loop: CASSLRVVGTEAFF. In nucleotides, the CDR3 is TGTGCCAGCAGCTTGCGGGTCGTTGGGACTGAAGCTTTCTTT. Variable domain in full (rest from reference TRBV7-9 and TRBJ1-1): DTGVSQNPRHKITKRGQNVTFRCDPISEHNRLYWYRQTLGQGPEFLTYFQNEAQLEKSRLLSDRFSAERPKGSFSTLEIQRTEQGDSAMYLCASSLRVVGTEAFFGQGTRLTVV.

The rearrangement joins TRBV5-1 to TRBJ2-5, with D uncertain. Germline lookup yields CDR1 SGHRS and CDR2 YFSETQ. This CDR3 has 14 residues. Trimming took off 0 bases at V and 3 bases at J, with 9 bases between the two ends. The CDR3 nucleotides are TGCGCCAGCAGCTTGGGTTCTCAGGAAGAGACCCAGTACTTC. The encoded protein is CASSLGSQEETQYF.

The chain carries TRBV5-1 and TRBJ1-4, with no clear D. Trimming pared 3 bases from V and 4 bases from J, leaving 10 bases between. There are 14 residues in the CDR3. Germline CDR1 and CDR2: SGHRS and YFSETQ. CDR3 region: CASSSSGYNEKLFF. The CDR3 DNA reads TGCGCCAGCAGCTCATCAGGTTATAATGAAAAACTGTTTTTT.

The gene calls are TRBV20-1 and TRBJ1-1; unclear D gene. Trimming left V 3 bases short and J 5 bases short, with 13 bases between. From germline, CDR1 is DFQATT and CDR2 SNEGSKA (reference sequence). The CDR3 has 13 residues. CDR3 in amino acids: CSASFAGRTEAFF. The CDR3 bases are TGCAGTGCTAGTTTCGCCGGGCGTACTGAAGCTTTCTTT.

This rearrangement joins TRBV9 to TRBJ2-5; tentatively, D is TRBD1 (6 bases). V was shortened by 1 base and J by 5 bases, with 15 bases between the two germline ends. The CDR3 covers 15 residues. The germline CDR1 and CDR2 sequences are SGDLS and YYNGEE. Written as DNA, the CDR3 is TGTGCCAGCAGCGTACGAGACAGGCGATGGGAGACCCAGTACTTC. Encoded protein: CASSVRDRRWETQYF.

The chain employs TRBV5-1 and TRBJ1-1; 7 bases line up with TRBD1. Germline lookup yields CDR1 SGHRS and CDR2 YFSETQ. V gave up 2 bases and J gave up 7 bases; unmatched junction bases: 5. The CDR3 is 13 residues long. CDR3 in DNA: TGCGCCAGCAGCTTCGGGCAGGGGGATGAAGCTTTCTTT. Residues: CASSFGQGDEAFF.

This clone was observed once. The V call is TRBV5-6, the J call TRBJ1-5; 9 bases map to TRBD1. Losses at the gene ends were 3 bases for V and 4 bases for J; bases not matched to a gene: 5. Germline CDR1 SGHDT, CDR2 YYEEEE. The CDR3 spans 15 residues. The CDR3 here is CASSSGQGGNQPQHF. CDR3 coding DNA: TGTGCCAGCAGCTCGGGACAGGGAGGAAATCAGCCCCAGCATTTT.

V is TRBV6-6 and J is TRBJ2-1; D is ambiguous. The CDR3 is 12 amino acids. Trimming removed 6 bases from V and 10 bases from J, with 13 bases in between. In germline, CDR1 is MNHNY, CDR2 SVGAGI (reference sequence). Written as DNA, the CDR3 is TGTGCCAGCAGCGTTGCCCTGATCGAGCAGTTCTTC. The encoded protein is CASSVALIEQFF.

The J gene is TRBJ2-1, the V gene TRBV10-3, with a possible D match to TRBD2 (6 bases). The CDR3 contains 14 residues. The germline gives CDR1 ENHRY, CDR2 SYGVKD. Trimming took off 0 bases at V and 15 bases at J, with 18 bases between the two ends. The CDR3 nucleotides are TGTGCCATCAGTGAGTCATCCGGAGAGCGGGCGGCGTTCTTC. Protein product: CAISESSGERAAFF.

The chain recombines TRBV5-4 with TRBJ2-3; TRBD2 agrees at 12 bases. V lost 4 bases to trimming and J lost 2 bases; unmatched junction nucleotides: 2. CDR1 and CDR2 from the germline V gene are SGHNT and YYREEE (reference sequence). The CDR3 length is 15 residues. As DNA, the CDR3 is TGTGCCAGCAGCCCTAGCGGGAGGGCCACAGATACGCAGTATTTT. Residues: CASSPSGRATDTQYF.

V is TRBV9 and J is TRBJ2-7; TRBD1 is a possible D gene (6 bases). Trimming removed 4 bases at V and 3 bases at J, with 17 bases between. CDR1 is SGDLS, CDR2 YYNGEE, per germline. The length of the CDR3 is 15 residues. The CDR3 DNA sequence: TGTGCCAGCAGCCCTAATACCGGGACAAACTACGAGCAGTACTTC. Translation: CASSPNTGTNYEQYF.

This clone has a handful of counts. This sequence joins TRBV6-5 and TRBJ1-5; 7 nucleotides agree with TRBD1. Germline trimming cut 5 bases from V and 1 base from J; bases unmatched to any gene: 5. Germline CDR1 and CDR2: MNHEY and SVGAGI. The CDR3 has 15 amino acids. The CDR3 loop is CASSSTGVSNQPQHF. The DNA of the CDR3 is TGTGCCAGCAGTAGTACAGGGGTGAGCAATCAGCCCCAGCATTTT.

CDR3 amino acids: CASIKTGGGTEAFF. The CDR3 DNA follows: TGTGCCAGCATTAAGACAGGGGGCGGCACTGAAGCTTTCTTT. This chain links TRBV6-5 with TRBJ1-1, with 10 nucleotides matching TRBD1. After removal of 7 bases from V and 4 bases from J, the junction contained 6 bases not matched to a gene. This CDR3 is built from 14 residues. From germline, CDR1 is MNHEY and CDR2 SVGAGI.

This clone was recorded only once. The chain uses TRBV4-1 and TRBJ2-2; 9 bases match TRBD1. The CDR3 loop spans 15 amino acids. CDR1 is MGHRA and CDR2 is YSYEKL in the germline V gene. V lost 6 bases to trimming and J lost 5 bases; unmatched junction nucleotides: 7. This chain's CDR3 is CASRPPGQGTGELFF. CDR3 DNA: TGCGCCAGCAGGCCTCCGGGACAGGGTACCGGGGAGCTGTTTTTT.